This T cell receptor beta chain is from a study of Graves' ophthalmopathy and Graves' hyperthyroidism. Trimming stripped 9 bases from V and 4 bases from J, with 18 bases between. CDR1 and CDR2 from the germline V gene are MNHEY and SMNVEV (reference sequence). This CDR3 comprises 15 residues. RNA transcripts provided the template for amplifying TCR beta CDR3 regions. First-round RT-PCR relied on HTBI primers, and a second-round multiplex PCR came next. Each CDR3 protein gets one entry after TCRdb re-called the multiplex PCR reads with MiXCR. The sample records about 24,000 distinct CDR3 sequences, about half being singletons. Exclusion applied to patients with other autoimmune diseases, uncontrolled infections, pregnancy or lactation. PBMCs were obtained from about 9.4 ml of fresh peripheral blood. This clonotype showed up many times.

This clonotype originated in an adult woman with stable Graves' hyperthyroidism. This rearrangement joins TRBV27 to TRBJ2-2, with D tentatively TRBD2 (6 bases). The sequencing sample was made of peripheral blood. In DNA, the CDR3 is TGTGCCAGTTCCCCGGCGGGACTCTTCACCGGGGAGCTGTTTTTT. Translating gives CASSPAGLFTGELFF.